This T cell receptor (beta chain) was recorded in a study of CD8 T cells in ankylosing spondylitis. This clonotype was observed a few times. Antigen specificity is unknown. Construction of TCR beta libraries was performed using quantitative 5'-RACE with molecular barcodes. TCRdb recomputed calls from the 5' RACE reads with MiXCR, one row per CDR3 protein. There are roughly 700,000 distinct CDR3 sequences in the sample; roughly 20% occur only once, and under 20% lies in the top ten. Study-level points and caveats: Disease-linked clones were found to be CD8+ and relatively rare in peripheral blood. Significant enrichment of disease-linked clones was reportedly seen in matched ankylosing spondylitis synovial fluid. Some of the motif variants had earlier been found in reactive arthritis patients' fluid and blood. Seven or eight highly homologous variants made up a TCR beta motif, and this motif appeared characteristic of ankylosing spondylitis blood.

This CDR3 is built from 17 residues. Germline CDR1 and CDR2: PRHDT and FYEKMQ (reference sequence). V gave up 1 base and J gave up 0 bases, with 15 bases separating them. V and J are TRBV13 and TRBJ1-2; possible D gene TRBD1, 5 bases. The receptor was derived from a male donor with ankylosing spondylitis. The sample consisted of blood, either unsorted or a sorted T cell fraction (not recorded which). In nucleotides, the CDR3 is TGTGCCAGCAGCTTAGCCGACAGCCACAGAGCTAACTATGGCTACACCTTC. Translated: CASSLADSHRANYGYTF.